This TCR beta chain comes out of a study of shared clonotypes between healthy human individuals. This CDR3 comprises 15 residues. Germline V lookup: CDR1 SGHRS, CDR2 YFSETQ. The J segment lost 4 bases and the V segment lost 5 bases, leaving 5 bases of the junction unmatched. About this clone itself: The antigen is not known.

Study results and caveats: A handful of donors showed sharing of about 5.5% of naive CD4 clonotypes. The diversity represented, both genetic and in exposure history, was limited by few donors.

Over several immunoSEQ plates, each subset's genomic DNA was distributed in even portions. Some clones are missing from TCRdb's copy, which holds only in-frame ones; the method was immunoSEQ multiplex PCR. The table records about 2.5 million clones, 85% to 95% of them present only once. Sequenced: naive CD4+ T cells from PBMCs. The subset is: CD45RA+ positively selected. The sequence was obtained from a man younger than 35 in good health. Some clones in this sample may be carry-over from other donors' samples. The V gene is TRBV5-1, the J gene TRBJ2-2, with 10 bases lining up with TRBD1. The CDR3 coding sequence is TGCGCCAGCAGTCGGACAGGGGGTTCCACCGGGGAGCTGTTTTTT. This translates into CASSRTGGSTGELFF.